The 15 T cell receptor beta chains below come from one sample, sequenced in a study of T cell changes during pregnancy in multiple sclerosis. Profiling relied on immunoSEQ multiplex PCR, and the TCRdb table lists in-frame clones only, not all of them. The table records 75,000 to 90,000 clones, around 90% of them present only once. Sequenced here: PBMCs, sampled in the first trimester of pregnancy. Every receptor here comes from a female donor in good health, serving as a control in a pregnancy study. Some clones in this sample may be carry-over from other donors' samples.

The CDR3 coding sequence is TGTGCCAGCAGGGAACTCCCCGGACAGAACTACGAGCAGTACTTC. It is translated as CASRELPGQNYEQYF. The rearrangement links TRBV7-9 to TRBJ2-7; TRBD1 might be the D (6 bases). Between the trimmed V and J ends, which lost 6 bases and 3 bases, there was a span of 18 bases. Germline V gene data show CDR1 as SEHNR and CDR2 as FQNEAQ (reference sequence). CDR3 size: 15 residues.

This chain links TRBV15 with TRBJ1-3; maybe TRBD1 (6 bases). Germline V gene data show CDR1 as LNHNV and CDR2 as YYDKDF (reference sequence). The CDR3 totals 13 residues. V lost 11 bases and J 0 bases, leaving 11 bases between the germline ends. The chain's CDR3 is CAVPGDSGNTIYF. CDR3 bases: TGTGCCGTCCCAGGGGACTCTGGAAACACCATATATTTT.

The DNA of the CDR3 is TGTGCCAGCAGTTTGGGGGCCGGGGAGACCCAGTACTTC. It translates to CASSLGAGETQYF. The chain employs TRBV28 and TRBJ2-5, with D perhaps matching TRBD1 (6 bases). The CDR3 sequence is 13 residues long. The V end was cut by 3 bases, the J end by 5 bases, with 10 bases between. Germline loops: CDR1 MDHEN, CDR2 SYDVKM.

The V gene is TRBV18, the J gene TRBJ2-7, with 8 bases aligning to TRBD1. The V and J ends lost 2 bases and 5 bases, in that order; junction bases with no gene match: 2. Germline V CDR1 and CDR2: KGHSH, LQKENI. The CDR3 contains 13 residues. CDR3 region: CASSPGTGHEQYF. The CDR3 bases are TGTGCCAGCTCACCAGGGACAGGCCACGAGCAGTACTTC.

V gene TRBV29-1 combines with J gene TRBJ1-1; weak D call: TRBD1 (6 bases). Trimming left V 4 bases short and J 0 bases short, with 18 bases between. The germline gives CDR1 SQVTM, CDR2 ANQGSEA. The CDR3 has 16 amino acids. The CDR3 here is CSVAPGQKIMNTEAFF. The CDR3 DNA follows: TGCAGCGTTGCGCCGGGACAAAAAATTATGAACACTGAAGCTTTCTTT.

The rearrangement joins TRBV18 to TRBJ2-2; 9 nucleotides agree with TRBD2. The CDR3 extends over 16 amino acids. Germline CDR1 reads KGHSH; CDR2 reads LQKENI. J lost 4 bases, V lost 5 bases, and 8 bases had no gene match. The CDR3 nucleotides read TGTGCCAGCTCAACCCGACTAGCGGAGATCACCGGGGAGCTGTTTTTT. Its protein product is CASSTRLAEITGELFF.

The chain carries TRBV6-6 and TRBJ2-1; TRBD1 might be the D (7 bases). The CDR3 is made up of 15 amino acids. Between the trimmed V and J ends, which lost 8 bases and 3 bases, there was a span of 17 bases. Germline V gene sequence: CDR1 MNHNY, CDR2 SVGAGI (reference sequence). The CDR3 here is CASVTDRRGYNEQFF. CDR3 sequence (DNA): TGTGCCAGCGTCACGGACAGGAGGGGCTACAATGAGCAGTTCTTC.

J is TRBJ2-1 and V is TRBV29-1, with a possible D match to TRBD1 (5 bases). CDR1 and CDR2 from the germline V gene are SQVTM and ANQGSEA. This CDR3 has 15 amino acids. V shed 3 bases and J shed 7 bases, with 19 bases lying between them. The CDR3 bases are TGCAGCGTTGATGGTAGGGGTGGGGCTGGAAATGAGCAGTTCTTC. Translation gives CSVDGRGGAGNEQFF.

The chain joins TRBV7-7 to TRBJ2-5; D is possibly TRBD2 (5 bases). This CDR3 contains 16 residues. V was cut by 4 bases and J by 4 bases, with 19 bases left in between. Looked up from germline, CDR1 is SSHAT and CDR2 is FNYEAQ (reference sequence). The CDR3 here is CASSYQLGHSGETQYF. The CDR3 coding sequence is TGTGCCAGCAGCTACCAACTAGGGCATTCGGGAGAGACCCAGTACTTC.

V and J are TRBV2 and TRBJ1-6, with 9 bases matching TRBD1. Germline CDR1 and CDR2: SNHLY and FYNNEI. The CDR3 sequence is 14 residues long. V gave up 6 bases and J gave up 8 bases; unmatched junction bases: 5. CDR3 in DNA: TGTGCCAGCAGACCGGGACAGGGCTATTCACCCCTCCACTTT. It translates to CASRPGQGYSPLHF.

The V call is TRBV29-1, the J call TRBJ2-3, with 7 positions matching TRBD1. The germline V gene encodes CDR1 SQVTM and CDR2 ANQGSEA. The CDR3 sequence is 15 residues long. Trimming cost V 0 bases and J 3 bases; bases outside gene matches: 6. The CDR3 here is CSVEEKGARTDTQYF. CDR3 DNA: TGCAGCGTTGAAGAGAAGGGGGCTAGGACAGATACGCAGTATTTT.

The gene calls are TRBV7-7 and TRBJ1-6; perhaps TRBD1 as D (6 bases). Per the germline V gene, CDR1 is SSHAT and CDR2 is FNYEAQ (reference sequence). The length of the CDR3 is 17 residues. Between the trimmed V and J ends, which lost 5 bases and 9 bases, there was a span of 23 bases. The DNA for the CDR3 is TGTGCCAGCAGCCACATTGGGGTCAGGGGAGTTTTTTCACCCCTCCACTTT. This translates into CASSHIGVRGVFSPLHF.

V gene TRBV4-1 combines with J gene TRBJ1-1; D perhaps matches TRBD1 (5 bases). V was trimmed by 0 bases and J by 3 bases, leaving 8 bases between them. Germline V gives CDR1 MGHRA, CDR2 YSYEKL. The CDR3 extends over 14 amino acids. CDR3 bases: TGCGCCAGCAGCCAAGAGTGGACATACACTGAAGCTTTCTTT. As protein: CASSQEWTYTEAFF.

The chain uses TRBV28 and TRBJ1-5; 7 bases line up with TRBD1. J lost 1 base, V lost 2 bases, and 2 bases had no gene match. The germline gives CDR1 MDHEN, CDR2 SYDVKM. The CDR3 contains 15 residues. Here the CDR3 reads CASSLLQGSNQPQHF. The CDR3 DNA is TGTGCCAGCAGTTTACTACAGGGGAGCAATCAGCCCCAGCATTTT.

This sequence joins TRBV7-8 and TRBJ2-5, with TRBD1 as a possible D gene (5 bases). The V end lost 6 bases, the J end lost 4 bases, and 12 bases lay between the germline ends. This CDR3 comprises 13 residues. In germline, CDR1 is SGHVS, CDR2 FQNEAQ. The CDR3 is CASSSAGAETQYF. The CDR3 DNA sequence: TGTGCCAGCAGTTCGGCTGGGGCAGAGACCCAGTACTTC.